These 22 T cell receptor beta chains share one sample of origin, sequenced in a study of blood T cell dynamics during melanoma immunotherapy. Documented time point: pre-treatment baseline. Produced via immunoSEQ multiplex PCR; TCRdb's table is partial and in-frame only. The data hold about 6,900 clones, with around 81% observed a single time. The material was blood, obtained from a patient treated with checkpoint blockade. These receptors all stem from a human donor with melanoma.

V is TRBV5-6 and J is TRBJ2-7, with 9 bases lining up with TRBD1. Germline assignment: CDR1 SGHDT and CDR2 YYEEEE. With V trimmed by 4 bases and J by 1 base, 6 bases remained unmatched. This CDR3 has 15 residues. The CDR3 nucleotides read TGTGCCAGCAGCCAGGGACAGGGAGATTCCTACGAGCAGTACTTC. This codes for CASSQGQGDSYEQYF. Full variable domain (missing parts from reference TRBV5-6 and TRBJ2-7): DAGVTQSPTHLIKTRGQQVTLRCSPKSGHDTVSWYQQALGQGPQFIFQYYEEEERQRGNFPDRFSGHQFPNYSSELNVNALLLGDSALYLCASSQGQGDSYEQYFGPGTRLTVT.

The J gene is TRBJ1-4, the V gene TRBV25-1; possibly TRBD1 for D (5 bases). This CDR3 is built from 13 residues. The germline V gene has CDR1 MGHDK and CDR2 SYGVNS. The V and J ends lost 6 bases and 2 bases respectively, with 7 bases between them. Here the CDR3 DNA reads TGTGCCAGCAGAGGGGCGACTAATGAAAAACTGTTTTTT. It encodes CASRGATNEKLFF.

This clone was seen only once. The CDR3 region has the DNA TGTGCCAGCAGCAGCGGAGACGAGCAGTACTTC. It specifies CASSSGDEQYF. V gene TRBV7-8 combines with J gene TRBJ2-7; D may be TRBD2 (5 bases). Germline V gene data show CDR1 as SGHVS and CDR2 as FQNEAQ. V lost 5 bases to trimming and J lost 5 bases, with 7 bases between them. The CDR3 is made up of 11 amino acids.

V gene TRBV2 combines with J gene TRBJ1-2; D ambiguous. Trimming took 3 bases from V and 8 from J, leaving 16 bases between them. The CDR3 is made up of 14 amino acids. Per the germline V gene, CDR1 is SNHLY and CDR2 is FYNNEI. The CDR3 DNA reads TGTGCCAGCAGTGATGAAATTAGAGGAGGCGGCTACACCTTC. Its protein is CASSDEIRGGGYTF. The full variable domain, with the rest looked up from reference TRBV2 and TRBJ1-2, is EPEVTQTPSHQVTQMGQEVILRCVPISNHLYFYWYRQILGQKVEFLVSFYNNEISEKSEIFDDQFSVERPDGSNFTLKIRSTKLEDSAMYFCASSDEIRGGGYTFGSGTRLTVV.

V is TRBV6-1 and J is TRBJ2-3; possible D gene TRBD2, 5 bases. The V gene lost 4 bases and the J gene lost 4 bases, with 15 bases spanning the gap. CDR3 length: 15 residues. Germline CDR1 reads MNHNS; CDR2 reads SASEGT. The CDR3 sequence is CASSVRLAFADTQYF. The CDR3 nucleotides read TGTGCCAGCAGTGTAAGGCTAGCTTTCGCAGATACGCAGTATTTT.

The rearrangement uses TRBV6-5 and TRBJ1-2, with D possibly being TRBD1 (6 bases). The CDR3 loop spans 15 amino acids. Looked up from germline, CDR1 is MNHEY and CDR2 is SVGAGI. V was cut by 4 bases and J by 5 bases, with 17 bases left in between. The CDR3 DNA follows: TGTGCCAGCAGTTCCTCAGGGGCGATAGGTTATGGCTACACCTTC. This sequence encodes CASSSSGAIGYGYTF.

The DNA of the CDR3 is TGTGCCAGCAGGGACAGGGGGCTAAATACAGATACGCAGTATTTT. It codes for CASRDRGLNTDTQYF. This sequence joins TRBV6-1 and TRBJ2-3, with 11 bases aligning to TRBD1. This CDR3 spans 15 amino acids. V was pared by 6 bases and J by 3 bases, with 5 bases of the junction left unmatched. The germline V gene has CDR1 MNHNS and CDR2 SASEGT.

The chain recombines TRBV25-1 with TRBJ1-5, with 10 bases matching TRBD1. J lost 1 base, V lost 6 bases, and 12 bases had no gene match. There are 18 residues in the CDR3. Germline V gene data show CDR1 as MGHDK and CDR2 as SYGVNS. As DNA, the CDR3 is TGTGCCAGCAGCAAGACAGGGGGCCTGAGAGTAAGCAATCAGCCCCAGCATTTT. Amino acids: CASSKTGGLRVSNQPQHF.

This clone was counted a single time. This sequence joins TRBV2 and TRBJ2-2; D is tentatively TRBD1 or TRBD2 (7 bases each). Germline V gene data show CDR1 as SNHLY and CDR2 as FYNNEI. V was trimmed by 4 bases and J by 6 bases, leaving 15 bases between them. This CDR3 contains 15 residues. The CDR3 sequence is CASSGEGATAGELFF. In nucleotides, the CDR3 is TGTGCCAGCAGTGGGGAGGGGGCTACCGCCGGGGAGCTGTTTTTT.

This clone was detected a few times. V gene TRBV5-8 combines with J gene TRBJ1-2, with a tentative D call TRBD1 (5 bases). Germline-derived CDR1 and CDR2 are SGHTS and YDEGEE. The CDR3 is made up of 12 amino acids. Trimming left V 3 bases short and J 7 bases short, with 10 bases between. CDR3 coding DNA: TGTGCCAGCAGCTGGGGCGGCTCTGGCTACACCTTC. Its translation: CASSWGGSGYTF. Combining the CDR3 with reference TRBV5-8 and TRBJ1-2 gives the whole variable domain EAGVTQSPTHLIKTRGQQATLRCSPISGHTSVYWYQQALGLGLQFLLWYDEGEERNRGNFPPRFSGRQFPNYSSELNVNALELEDSALYLCASSWGGSGYTFGSGTRLTVV.

The V gene is TRBV5-1, the J gene TRBJ1-1; D might be TRBD1 (5 bases). Germline V lookup: CDR1 SGHRS, CDR2 YFSETQ. Trimming took off 6 bases at V and 1 base at J, with 13 bases between the two ends. This CDR3 region has 14 residues. In DNA, the CDR3 is TGCGCCAGCACCCGACAGAGCGCGAACACTGAAGCTTTCTTT. Protein: CASTRQSANTEAFF.

This clone occurred once. The chain links TRBV14 to TRBJ2-7; 9 positions match TRBD2. The length of the CDR3 is 13 residues. With 6 bases clipped from V and 4 bases from J, the junction kept 4 bases outside the gene matches. Germline V CDR1 and CDR2: SGHDN, FVKESK. As DNA, the CDR3 is TGTGCCAGCAGACTAGCGGGCCTTTACGAGCAGTACTTC. It specifies CASRLAGLYEQYF.

A remark on this clone: One end of the junction fails to match germline, which may point to a read error. The chain uses TRBV5-1 and TRBJ2-2; tentatively, D is TRBD1 or TRBD2 (5 bases each). Germline CDR1 SGHRS, CDR2 YFSETQ. This CDR3 region has 14 residues. This CDR3 is CASSLGRLTGELFF. For the CDR3, the DNA is TGCGCCAGCAGTTTGGGACGGCTAACCGGGGAGCTGTTTTTT.

The J gene is TRBJ2-7, the V gene TRBV6-5, with a possible D match to TRBD2 (5 bases). Trimming removed 6 bases from V and 3 bases from J, with 12 bases in between. This CDR3 region has 13 residues. Per germline, CDR1 MNHEY and CDR2 SVGAGI. The CDR3 bases are TGTGCCAGCAGGCCGGGGATTAGCTACGAGCAGTACTTC. Residues: CASRPGISYEQYF.

The chain uses TRBV15 and TRBJ1-5; no clear D. V was clipped by 0 bases and J by 2 bases, with 8 bases between them. The CDR3 length is 15 residues. The V gene's germline CDR1 is LNHNV and CDR2 YYDKDF (reference sequence). CDR3 sequence: CATSRENRGNQPQHF. The CDR3 DNA is TGTGCCACCAGCAGAGAAAATAGGGGCAATCAGCCCCAGCATTTT. The full variable domain, in which reference TRBV15 and TRBJ1-5 provide the parts outside the CDR3, is DAMVIQNPRYQVTQFGKPVTLSCSQTLNHNVMYWYQQKSSQAPKLLFHYYDKDFNNEADTPDNFQSRRPNTSFCFLDIRSPGLGDTAMYLCATSRENRGNQPQHFGDGTRLSIL.

The V call is TRBV6-5, the J call TRBJ1-2; D possibly corresponds to TRBD1 (5 bases). Germline V gene lookup returns CDR1 MNHEY and CDR2 SVGAGI. The CDR3 sequence is 14 residues long. V gave up 6 bases and J gave up 2 bases, with 13 bases separating them. CDR3 sequence: CASRISRDNYGYTF. CDR3 nucleotide sequence: TGTGCCAGCAGGATATCGAGGGACAACTATGGCTACACCTTC.

The chain carries TRBV5-1 and TRBJ1-1; D gene uncertain. This CDR3 is 17 amino acids long. The ends were cut back, 3 bases at V and 11 bases at J, with 29 bases in the middle. Per germline, CDR1 SGHRS and CDR2 YFSETQ. CDR3 region: CASSWGTPRLDGGGAFF. CDR3 DNA: TGCGCCAGCAGCTGGGGAACCCCGAGATTGGACGGCGGCGGGGCTTTCTTT.

The CDR3 loop is CASRRRTSSTDTQYF. The DNA for the CDR3 is TGTGCCAGCAGACGACGGACTAGCAGCACAGATACGCAGTATTTT. The gene calls are TRBV7-9 and TRBJ2-3, with 8 bases that match TRBD2. The germline CDR1 and CDR2 sequences are SEHNR and FQNEAQ (reference sequence). J lost 0 bases, V lost 6 bases, and 5 bases had no gene match. The CDR3 runs 15 residues.

As regards this clone: Other DNA sequences of this sample code for an identical CDR3. The CDR3 reads CASSPESGESDYTF. The CDR3 DNA reads as TGTGCCAGCAGCCCGGAGTCAGGGGAGAGCGACTACACCTTC. This chain uses TRBV5-5 with TRBJ1-2; possible D gene TRBD1, 6 bases. The V gene lost 4 bases and the J gene lost 10 bases, with 20 bases spanning the gap. CDR1 is SGHKS, CDR2 YYEKEE, per germline (reference sequence). The CDR3 consists of 14 residues.

The rearrangement joins TRBV4-1 to TRBJ2-7; 12 positions match TRBD2. This CDR3 comprises 15 residues. J lost 3 bases, V lost 4 bases, and 4 bases had no gene match. Germline CDR1 MGHRA, CDR2 YSYEKL. The CDR3 DNA reads as TGCGCCAGCAGCCGAGGACTAGCGGGACTCTACGAGCAGTACTTC. Its translation: CASSRGLAGLYEQYF.

The V and J genes are TRBV2 and TRBJ1-5, with a weak D call TRBD1 (5 bases). Trimming took off 5 bases at V and 5 bases at J, with 7 bases between the two ends. Germline V gene data show CDR1 as SNHLY and CDR2 as FYNNEI. The CDR3 contains 12 residues. The CDR3, as DNA: TGTGCCAGCAGTCAGGGCTATCAGCCCCAGCATTTT. Amino acid sequence: CASSQGYQPQHF.

The chain is built from TRBV4-1 and TRBJ2-2; D possibly corresponds to TRBD1 (6 bases). Per germline, CDR1 MGHRA and CDR2 YSYEKL. The CDR3 extends over 16 amino acids. V was clipped by 6 bases and J by 1 base, with 15 bases between them. The CDR3 DNA is TGCGCCAGCAGTCAAACCTTAGGGGGGAACACCGGGGAGCTGTTTTTT. Translating gives CASSQTLGGNTGELFF.